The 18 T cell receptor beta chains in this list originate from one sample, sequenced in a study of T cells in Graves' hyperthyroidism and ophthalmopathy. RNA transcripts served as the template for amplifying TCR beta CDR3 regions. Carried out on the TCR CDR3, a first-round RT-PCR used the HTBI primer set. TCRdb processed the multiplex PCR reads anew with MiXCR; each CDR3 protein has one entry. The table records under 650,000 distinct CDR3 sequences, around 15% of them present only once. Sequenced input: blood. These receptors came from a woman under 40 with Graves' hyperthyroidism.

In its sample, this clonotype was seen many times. CDR3 loop: CASSPHRGTDTQYF. CDR3 in DNA: TGTGCCAGCAGTCCTCATAGGGGCACAGATACGCAGTATTTT. The chain couples TRBV12-3 or TRBV12-4 to TRBJ2-3; no clear D gene. V was clipped by 5 bases and J by 1 base, with 10 bases between them. The CDR3 sequence is 14 residues long.

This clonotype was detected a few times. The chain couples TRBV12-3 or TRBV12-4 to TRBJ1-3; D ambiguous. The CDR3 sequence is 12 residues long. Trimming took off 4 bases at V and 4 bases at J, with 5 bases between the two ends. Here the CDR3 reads CASSSDGNTIYF. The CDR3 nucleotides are TGTGCCAGCAGTTCCGACGGAAACACCATATATTTT.

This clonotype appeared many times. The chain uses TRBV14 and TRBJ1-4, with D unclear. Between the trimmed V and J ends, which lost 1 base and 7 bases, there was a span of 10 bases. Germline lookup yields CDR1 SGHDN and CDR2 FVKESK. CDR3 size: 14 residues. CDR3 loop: CASSQANIVEKLFF. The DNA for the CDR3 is TGTGCCAGCAGCCAAGCTAATATCGTTGAAAAACTGTTTTTT. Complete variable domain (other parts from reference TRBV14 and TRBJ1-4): EAGVTQFPSHSVIEKGQTVTLRCDPISGHDNLYWYRRVMGKEIKFLLHFVKESKQDESGMPNNRFLAERTGGTYSTLKVQPAELEDSGVYFCASSQANIVEKLFFGSGTQLSVL.

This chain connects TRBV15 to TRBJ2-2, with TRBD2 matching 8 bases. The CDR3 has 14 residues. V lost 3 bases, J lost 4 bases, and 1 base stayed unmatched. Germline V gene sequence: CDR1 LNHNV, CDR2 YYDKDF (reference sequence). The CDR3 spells CATSSGTSTGELFF. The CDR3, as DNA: TGTGCCACCAGCAGCGGGACTAGCACCGGGGAGCTGTTTTTT.

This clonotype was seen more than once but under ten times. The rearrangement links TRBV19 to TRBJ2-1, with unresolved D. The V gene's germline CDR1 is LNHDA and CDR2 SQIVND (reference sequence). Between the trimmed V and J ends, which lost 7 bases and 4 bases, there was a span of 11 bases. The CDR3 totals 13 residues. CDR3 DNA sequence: TGTGCCAGTACTCACGGTGGTTACAATGAGCAGTTCTTC. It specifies CASTHGGYNEQFF.

The CDR3 loop is CASSPSLYSNQPQHF. In nucleotides, the CDR3 is TGCGCCAGCAGCCCCTCCTTATATAGCAATCAGCCCCAGCATTTT. This chain joins TRBV4-3 and TRBJ1-5; D unclear. The CDR3 runs 15 residues. Trimming cost V 4 bases and J 0 bases, with 10 bases left between them. Germline CDR1 reads LGHNA; CDR2 reads YSLEER.

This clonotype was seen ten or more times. This CDR3 is CASSLTGYRYEQYF. Written as DNA, the CDR3 is TGTGCCAGCAGCTTAACAGGGTACCGATACGAGCAGTACTTC. The rearrangement uses TRBV7-9 and TRBJ2-7; tentative D call: TRBD1 (6 bases). Germline assignment: CDR1 SEHNR and CDR2 FQNEAQ (reference sequence). V was shortened by 2 bases and J by 4 bases, with 12 bases between the two germline ends. CDR3 size: 14 residues.

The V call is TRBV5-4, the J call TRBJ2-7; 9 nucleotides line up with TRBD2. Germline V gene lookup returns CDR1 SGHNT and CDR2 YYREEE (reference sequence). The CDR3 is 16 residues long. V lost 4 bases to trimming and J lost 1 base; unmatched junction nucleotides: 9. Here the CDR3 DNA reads TGTGCCAGCAGCGGACCGGGACTAGCCCCATCCTACGAGCAGTACTTC. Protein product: CASSGPGLAPSYEQYF. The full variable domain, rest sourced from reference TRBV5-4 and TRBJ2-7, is ETGVTQSPTHLIKTRGQQVTLRCSSQSGHNTVSWYQQALGQGPQFIFQYYREEENGRGNFPPRFSGLQFPNYSSELNVNALELDDSALYLCASSGPGLAPSYEQYFGPGTRLTVT.

CDR3 sequence reads: CASSPSWGRNEQFF. As DNA, the CDR3 is TGTGCCAGCAGTCCTAGCTGGGGTCGCAATGAGCAGTTCTTC. The V call is TRBV5-5, the J call TRBJ2-1; maybe TRBD2 (5 bases). Looked up from germline, CDR1 is SGHKS and CDR2 is YYEKEE (reference sequence). V shed 5 bases and J shed 6 bases, with 15 bases lying between them. There are 14 residues in the CDR3.

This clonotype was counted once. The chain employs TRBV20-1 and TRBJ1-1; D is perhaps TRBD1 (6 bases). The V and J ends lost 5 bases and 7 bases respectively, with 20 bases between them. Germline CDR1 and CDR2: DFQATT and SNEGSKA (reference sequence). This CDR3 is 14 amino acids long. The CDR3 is CSAVTPGTTGEAFF. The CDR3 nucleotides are TGCAGTGCTGTTACCCCCGGGACAACGGGTGAAGCTTTCTTT.

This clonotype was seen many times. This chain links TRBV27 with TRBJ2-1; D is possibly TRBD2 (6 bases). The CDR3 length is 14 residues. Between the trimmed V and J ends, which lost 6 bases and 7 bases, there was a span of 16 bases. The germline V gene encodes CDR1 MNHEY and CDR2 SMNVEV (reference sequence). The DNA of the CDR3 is TGTGCCAGCAGCCTACGACTAGATTCAAATGAGCAGTTCTTC. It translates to CASSLRLDSNEQFF.

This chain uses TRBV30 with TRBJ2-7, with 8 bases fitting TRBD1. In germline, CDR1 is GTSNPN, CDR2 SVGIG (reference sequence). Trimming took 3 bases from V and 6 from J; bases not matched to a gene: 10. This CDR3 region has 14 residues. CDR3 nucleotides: TGTGCCTGGAGGCCGGACAGGGATTATTCCGAGCAGTACTTC. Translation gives CAWRPDRDYSEQYF.

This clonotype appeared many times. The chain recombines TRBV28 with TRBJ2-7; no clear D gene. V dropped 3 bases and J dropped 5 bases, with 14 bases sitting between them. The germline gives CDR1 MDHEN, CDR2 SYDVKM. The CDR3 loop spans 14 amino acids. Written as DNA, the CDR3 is TGTGCCAGCAGTTTGTTTATCGGTAACCACGAGCAGTACTTC. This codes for CASSLFIGNHEQYF.

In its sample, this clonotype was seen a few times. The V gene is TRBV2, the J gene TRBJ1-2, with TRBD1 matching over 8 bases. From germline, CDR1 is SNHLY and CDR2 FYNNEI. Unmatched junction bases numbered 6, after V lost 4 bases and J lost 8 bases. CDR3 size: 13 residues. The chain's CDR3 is CASSGTGSLGYTF. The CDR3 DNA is TGTGCCAGCAGTGGGACAGGGAGTCTCGGCTACACCTTC.

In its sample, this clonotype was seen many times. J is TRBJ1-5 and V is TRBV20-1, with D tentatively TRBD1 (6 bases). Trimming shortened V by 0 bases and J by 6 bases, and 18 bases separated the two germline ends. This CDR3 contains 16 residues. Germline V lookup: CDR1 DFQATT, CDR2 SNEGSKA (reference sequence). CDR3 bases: TGCAGTGCTAGAGAGGGGGCAGGGAGGGTAGGTCAGCCCCAGCATTTT. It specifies CSAREGAGRVGQPQHF.

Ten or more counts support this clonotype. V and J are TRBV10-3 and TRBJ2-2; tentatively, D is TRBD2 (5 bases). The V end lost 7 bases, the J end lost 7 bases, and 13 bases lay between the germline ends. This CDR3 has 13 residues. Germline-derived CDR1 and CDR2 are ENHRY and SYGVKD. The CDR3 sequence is CAITPTSFGELFF. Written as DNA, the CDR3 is TGTGCCATCACTCCAACTAGTTTCGGGGAGCTGTTTTTT.

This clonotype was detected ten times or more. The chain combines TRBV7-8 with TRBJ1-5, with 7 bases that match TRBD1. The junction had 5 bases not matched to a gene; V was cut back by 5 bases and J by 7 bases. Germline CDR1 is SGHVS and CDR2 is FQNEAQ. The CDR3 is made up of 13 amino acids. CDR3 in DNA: TGTGCCAGCAGCCAGGACAGGAAACAGCCCCAGCATTTT. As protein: CASSQDRKQPQHF.

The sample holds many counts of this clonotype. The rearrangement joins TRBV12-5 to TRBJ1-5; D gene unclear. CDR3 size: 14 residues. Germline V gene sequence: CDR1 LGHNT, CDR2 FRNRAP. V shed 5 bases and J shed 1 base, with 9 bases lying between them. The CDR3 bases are TGTGCTAGTGGTCTAGACACCAGCAATCAGCCCCAGCATTTT. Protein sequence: CASGLDTSNQPQHF. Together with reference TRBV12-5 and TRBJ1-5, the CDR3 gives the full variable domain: DARVTQTPRHKVTEMGQEVTMRCQPILGHNTVFWYRQTMMQGLELLAYFRNRAPLDDSGMPKDRFSAEMPDATLATLKIQPSEPRDSAVYFCASGLDTSNQPQHFGDGTRLSIL.